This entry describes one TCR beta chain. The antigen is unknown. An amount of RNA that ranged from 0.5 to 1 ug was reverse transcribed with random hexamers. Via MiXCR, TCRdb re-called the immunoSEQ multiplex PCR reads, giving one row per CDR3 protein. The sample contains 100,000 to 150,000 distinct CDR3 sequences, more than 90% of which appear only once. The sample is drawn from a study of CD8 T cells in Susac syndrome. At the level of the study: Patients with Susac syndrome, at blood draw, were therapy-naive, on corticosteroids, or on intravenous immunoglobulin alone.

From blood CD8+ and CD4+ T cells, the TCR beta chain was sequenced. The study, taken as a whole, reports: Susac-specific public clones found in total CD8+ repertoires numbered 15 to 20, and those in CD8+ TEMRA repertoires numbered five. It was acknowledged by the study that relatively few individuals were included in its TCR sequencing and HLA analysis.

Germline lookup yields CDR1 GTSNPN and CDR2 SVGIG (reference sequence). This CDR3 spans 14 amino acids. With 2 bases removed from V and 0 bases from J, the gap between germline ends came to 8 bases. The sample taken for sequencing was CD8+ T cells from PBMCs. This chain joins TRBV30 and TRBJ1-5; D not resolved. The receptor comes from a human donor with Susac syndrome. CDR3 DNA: TGTGCCTGGAGTCAGGACCTTAGCAATCAGCCCCAGCATTTT. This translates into CAWSQDLSNQPQHF.